This TCR beta chain emerged from a study of blood T cell repertoires in COVID-19. As for the study in general: Spain, Italy and the United States supplied samples that represented acute and convalescent COVID-19. The cDNA or gDNA used as material had been derived from T cells, B-cell-depleted T cells, or PBMCs.

The count of this clone is one. Produced via immunoSEQ multiplex PCR; TCRdb's table is partial and in-frame only. This table has about 68,000 clones, less than 90% appearing once. The TCR comes from a man aged 50 or older with active COVID-19. The sequenced sample was peripheral blood.

The chain's CDR3 is CASSTGTGSRGYTF. The CDR3 nucleotides are TGTGCCAGCAGTACAGGGACAGGTAGCCGAGGCTACACCTTC. The rearrangement joins TRBV6-5 to TRBJ1-2; 8 nucleotides line up with TRBD1. CDR3 size: 14 residues. J lost 8 bases, V lost 5 bases, and 10 bases had no gene match. CDR1 and CDR2 from the germline V gene are MNHEY and SVGAGI.